What follows are 22 T cell receptor beta chains derived from one specimen sequenced in a study of T cell repertoires in cytomegalovirus infection. TCRdb reprocessed the reads via MiXCR and lists one record per CDR3 protein. The sample contains some 150,000 distinct CDR3 sequences, approximately 5.9% of which appear only once. Sequenced: PBMCs. The receptors here all came from a human donor in good health (CMV status not recorded). Some clones in this sample may be carry-over from other donors' samples.

In this sample, this clonotype turned up a few times. The chain employs TRBV2 and TRBJ1-6; 8 positions match TRBD1. This CDR3 has 16 amino acids. Germline V gene lookup returns CDR1 SNHLY and CDR2 FYNNEI. Trimming at V came to 2 bases and at J to 8 bases, leaving 8 bases not matched to a gene. CDR3 sequence reads: CASSELQGAWDSPLHF. The CDR3 DNA is TGTGCCAGCAGTGAATTGCAGGGGGCCTGGGATTCACCCCTCCACTTT.

This clonotype was seen at least ten times. This chain joins TRBV7-2 and TRBJ2-3; D may be TRBD2 (6 bases). CDR3 length: 16 residues. Germline V gives CDR1 SGHTA, CDR2 FQGNSA. V was clipped by 4 bases and J by 2 bases, with 16 bases between them. The CDR3 nucleotides read TGTGCCAGCAGCTCGAAACGGGGGACTTACACAGATACGCAGTATTTT. Translation: CASSSKRGTYTDTQYF.

This clonotype occurred many times. The chain combines TRBV12-3 or TRBV12-4 with TRBJ1-3, with D hard to call. This CDR3 spans 15 amino acids. The V gene lost 6 bases and the J gene lost 3 bases, with 15 bases spanning the gap. The CDR3 nucleotides read TGTGCCAGCAGCCTGCGGCCCGGACGTGGAAACACCATATATTTT. It encodes CASSLRPGRGNTIYF.

This clonotype was seen many times. The V and J genes are TRBV28 and TRBJ1-1; 10 positions match TRBD1. CDR3 length: 17 amino acids. V gave up 5 bases and J gave up 7 bases; unmatched junction bases: 16. Germline V gives CDR1 MDHEN, CDR2 SYDVKM. Here the CDR3 reads CASSPGTGAAVGNEAFF. The CDR3 coding sequence is TGTGCCAGCAGTCCCGGGACAGGGGCCGCTGTGGGGAATGAAGCTTTCTTT.

The chain links TRBV4-2 to TRBJ1-1; D gene uncertain. Germline V CDR1 and CDR2: LGHNA, YNFKEQ. Trimming shortened V by 0 bases and J by 1 base, and 6 bases separated the two germline ends. The CDR3 runs to 14 residues. CDR3 nucleotides: TGTGCCAGCAGCCAAGAATGGGGGAACACTGAAGCTTTCTTT. Translating gives CASSQEWGNTEAFF.

Note on this clonotype: At one end the junction does not follow the germline gene, possibly because of a read error. The rearrangement links TRBV6-5 to TRBJ1-1, with TRBD1 identical over 8 bases. CDR3 length: 16 amino acids. Germline V lookup: CDR1 MNHEY, CDR2 SVGAGI. CDR3 region: CASRYLTDRANTEAFF. DNA for the CDR3: TGTGCCAGCAGGTACTTGACGGACAGGGCAAACACTGAAGCTTTCTTT.

V gene TRBV7-6 combines with J gene TRBJ1-2; a weak D match, TRBD1 (5 bases). V was cut by 11 bases and J by 1 base, with 14 bases left in between. Per the germline V gene, CDR1 is SGHVS and CDR2 is FNYEAQ. This CDR3 comprises 13 residues. In DNA, the CDR3 is TGTGCCTTACGGGAGGGGATTAACTATGGCTACACCTTC. Encoded protein: CALREGINYGYTF.

Many counts were recorded for this clonotype. V is TRBV10-3 and J is TRBJ2-1; the D is unclear. Germline V lookup: CDR1 ENHRY, CDR2 SYGVKD. This CDR3 has 15 amino acids. V dropped 3 bases and J dropped 0 bases, with 9 bases sitting between them. The CDR3 here is CAISDRQSSYNEQFF. CDR3 DNA sequence: TGTGCCATCAGTGATCGACAAAGCTCCTACAATGAGCAGTTCTTC.

This chain uses TRBV5-1 with TRBJ2-2; unclear D gene. Germline V gene sequence: CDR1 SGHRS, CDR2 YFSETQ. With 5 bases removed from V and 1 base from J, the gap between germline ends came to 6 bases. CDR3 length equals 13 residues. The CDR3 protein is CASSNQNTGELFF. CDR3 DNA: TGCGCCAGCAGTAACCAGAACACCGGGGAGCTGTTTTTT.

The chain has TRBV6-2 or TRBV6-3 and TRBJ1-1; 7 nucleotides match TRBD1. Trimming cost V 2 bases and J 1 base; bases outside gene matches: 7. Germline assignment: CDR1 MNHEY and CDR2 SVGEGT. The length of the CDR3 is 16 residues. Here the CDR3 DNA reads TGTGCCAGCAGTTACCCGACAGGGCCTGGGAACACTGAAGCTTTCTTT. Encoded protein: CASSYPTGPGNTEAFF.

This clonotype was counted at least ten times. The chain recombines TRBV29-1 with TRBJ1-1, with a weak D call TRBD1 (5 bases). The V gene's germline CDR1 is SQVTM and CDR2 ANQGSEA. The CDR3 contains 14 residues. V lost 0 bases and J 9 bases, leaving 17 bases between the germline ends. The CDR3 DNA sequence: TGCAGCGTTGAAGAAAATCGAGCAGGGCGAAAAGCTTTCTTT. Protein: CSVEENRAGRKAFF.

This chain links TRBV6-5 with TRBJ1-2; tentative D call: TRBD1 (5 bases). There are 14 residues in the CDR3. Between the trimmed V and J ends, which lost 0 bases and 7 bases, there was a span of 12 bases. Germline loops: CDR1 MNHEY, CDR2 SVGAGI. The CDR3 DNA reads TGTGCCAGCAGTTACTCGGGGCAGGCGAGTGGCTACACCTTC. This codes for CASSYSGQASGYTF.

This clonotype was counted at least ten times. The rearrangement links TRBV7-6 to TRBJ2-5; 10 bases align to TRBD2. CDR3 length: 18 amino acids. Germline V gene data show CDR1 as SGHVS and CDR2 as FNYEAQ. J was trimmed by 1 base and V by 5 bases; bases with no gene match: 13. Written as DNA, the CDR3 is TGTGCCAGCAGCACAAACACCTTAGCGGGGGGCTTCCAAGAGACCCAGTACTTC. It specifies CASSTNTLAGGFQETQYF.

This clonotype was found many times. The chain carries TRBV28 and TRBJ2-7, with TRBD2 identical over 13 bases. The CDR3 has 15 residues. With 6 bases clipped from V and 7 bases from J, the junction kept 9 bases outside the gene matches. The germline gives CDR1 MDHEN, CDR2 SYDVKM. The CDR3 coding sequence is TGTGCCAGCAGGTTACTAGCGGGGGGGCTTCAAGAGCAGTACTTC. Its translation: CASRLLAGGLQEQYF.

This clonotype appeared many times. Here the CDR3 DNA reads TGTGCCAGCACCCTTGGGACATTGAGGAGCAATCAGCCCCAGCATTTT. It encodes CASTLGTLRSNQPQHF. The rearrangement joins TRBV19 to TRBJ1-5; possible D gene TRBD1, 6 bases. V lost 9 bases and J 1 base, leaving 19 bases between the germline ends. Germline values: CDR1 LNHDA, CDR2 SQIVND (reference sequence). The CDR3 is 16 amino acids. Full variable domain (rest looked up from reference TRBV19 and TRBJ1-5): DGGITQSPKYLFRKEGQNVTLSCEQNLNHDAMYWYRQDPGQGLRLIYYSQIVNDFQKGDIAEGYSVSREKKESFPLTVTSAQKNPTAFYLCASTLGTLRSNQPQHFGDGTRLSIL.

This clonotype was picked up a small number of times. This sequence joins TRBV9 and TRBJ2-7, with D possibly matching TRBD2 (7 bases). The V end lost 2 bases, the J end lost 4 bases, and 16 bases lay between the germline ends. Germline V lookup: CDR1 SGDLS, CDR2 YYNGEE. There are 15 residues in the CDR3. CDR3 in DNA: TGTGCCAGCAGCGTCGCCGCGGGGGCGGGGTACGAGCAGTACTTC. This sequence encodes CASSVAAGAGYEQYF.

This clonotype appeared many times. The J gene is TRBJ1-6, the V gene TRBV7-2, with no clear D. V was pared by 0 bases and J by 10 bases, with 22 bases between. CDR3 length: 18 amino acids. Germline CDR1 and CDR2: SGHTA and FQGNSA. The CDR3 bases are TGTGCCAGCAGCTTAGCGATAGCGAGGGTGAGAAAAGACTCACCCCTCCACTTT. Its translation is CASSLAIARVRKDSPLHF.

This clonotype was counted many times. The chain couples TRBV7-2 to TRBJ2-3, with 10 bases identical to TRBD1. With 0 bases clipped from V and 14 bases from J, the junction kept 5 bases outside the gene matches. The CDR3 sequence is 13 residues long. Germline CDR1 is SGHTA and CDR2 is FQGNSA. This CDR3 is CASSLAGQGRLYF. DNA of the CDR3: TGTGCCAGCAGCTTAGCGGGACAGGGGCGCCTGTATTTT.

The chain joins TRBV14 to TRBJ1-2; 9 nucleotides match TRBD1. The CDR3 is made up of 17 amino acids. Germline trimming cut 8 bases from V and 7 bases from J; bases unmatched to any gene: 20. Germline values: CDR1 SGHDN, CDR2 FVKESK. CDR3 sequence reads: CASGPYLSGTGGLGYTF. CDR3 nucleotides: TGTGCCAGCGGCCCCTACCTCTCGGGAACAGGGGGCCTTGGCTACACCTTC.

This clonotype was seen a handful of times. This chain connects TRBV12-5 to TRBJ1-1, with TRBD1 matching over 9 bases. The J segment lost 11 bases and the V segment lost 7 bases, leaving 5 bases of the junction unmatched. The CDR3 is 11 amino acids. Per the germline V gene, CDR1 is LGHNT and CDR2 is FRNRAP. The chain's CDR3 is CASVPQGAAFF. The CDR3 nucleotides are TGTGCTAGTGTCCCACAGGGGGCGGCTTTCTTT.

This clonotype was seen many times. This sequence joins TRBV7-9 and TRBJ1-1; no reliable D call. Trimming pared 1 base from V and 7 bases from J, leaving 19 bases between. The CDR3 is 16 residues long. The V gene's germline CDR1 is SEHNR and CDR2 FQNEAQ (reference sequence). The CDR3 loop reads CASSLVFGEGPFEAFF. The DNA of the CDR3 is TGTGCCAGCAGCTTAGTTTTCGGGGAGGGTCCCTTTGAAGCTTTCTTT.

This rearrangement joins TRBV7-9 to TRBJ2-1; weak D call: TRBD2 (7 bases). The CDR3 covers 18 residues. The germline CDR1 and CDR2 sequences are SEHNR and FQNEAQ (reference sequence). Between the trimmed V and J ends, which lost 5 bases and 4 bases, there was a span of 24 bases. The CDR3 spells CASSPSSRGRKDYNEQFF. For the CDR3, the DNA is TGTGCCAGCAGCCCCTCATCGCGGGGGCGCAAAGATTACAATGAGCAGTTCTTC.